This TCR beta chain emerged from a study of cytomegalovirus exposure and HLA in healthy donors. As for the study in general: A data release that came early held about 89 million unique TCRs from HLA-typed donors.

With respect to this clone: Its cognate antigen is unknown.

Findings and caveats of the study: There were some V segments, including TRBV6-2 and TRBV6-3, excluded as indistinguishable. The study labeled more than 150 TCR beta chains cytomegalovirus-associated.

Germline lookup yields CDR1 WSHSY and CDR2 SAAADI. V was cut by 8 bases and J by 5 bases, with 18 bases left in between. This CDR3 contains 14 residues. The PCR used 60 Vbeta and 13 Jbeta primers. TCRdb keeps only in-frame clones here, not all; method: immunoSEQ multiplex PCR. The sample includes 100,000 or so clones, around 80% of them seen just once. The source material was PBMCs. The receptor's source is a man aged 25 to 40 in good health and CMV-seronegative. The rearrangement uses TRBV10-2 and TRBJ2-5; D perhaps matches TRBD2 (6 bases). The CDR3 DNA follows: TGCGCCAGCCACGATCCGGGGGACCGCGAGACCCAGTACTTC. This codes for CASHDPGDRETQYF.